This T cell receptor beta chain was sequenced for a study of cytomegalovirus exposure and HLA in healthy donors. Trimming shortened V by 10 bases and J by 8 bases, and 20 bases separated the two germline ends. This CDR3 spans 13 amino acids. Germline CDR1 reads SEHNR; CDR2 reads FQNEAQ (reference sequence). General study results and limits: The study carried out a later analysis of TCR beta sequences. It associated approximately 16,000 of them with specific HLA alleles at a false discovery rate of 0.05. Most subjects' HLA-A and HLA-B alleles were reportedly predicted from TCR beta sequences. A later analysis linked a missense variant in DCLRE1C to the trimming of TCR beta V and J genes.

Notes on this clone: Its antigen remains unidentified.

Both 60 Vbeta primers and 13 Jbeta primers went into the PCR. Produced via immunoSEQ multiplex PCR; TCRdb's table is partial and in-frame only. The top ten clones hold 1% of a sample with about 130,000 clones, 80% of them seen once. The clonotype was recovered from a man in his forties in good health and CMV-seronegative. The J gene is TRBJ1-1, the V gene TRBV7-9, with D possibly being TRBD1 (5 bases). Sequenced material: PBMCs. Here the CDR3 reads CATKGGATSEAFF. CDR3 nucleotides: TGTGCCACCAAAGGAGGGGCCACATCCGAAGCTTTCTTT.